This T cell receptor (beta chain) was recovered during a study of blood T cells in healthy people across ages. Per the germline V gene, CDR1 is SGHTA and CDR2 is FQGNSA. The CDR3 sequence is 18 residues long. V lost 5 bases, J lost 4 bases, and 14 bases stayed unmatched. A sample-barcoded 5' primer and a J-beta primer mix were used in a second PCR of roughly 6 to 11 cycles. TCRdb re-called the 5' RACE reads with MiXCR, one entry per CDR3 protein. The sample holds approximately 730,000 distinct CDR3 sequences, roughly two fifths seen once. The chain joins TRBV7-2 to TRBJ2-5; 12 nucleotides line up with TRBD2. Material: blood. The source of this sequence is a woman between 55 and 75 years old in good health. CDR3 sequence (DNA): TGTGCCAGCAGCGTTCGATCACTAGCGGGGGGACATGGAGAGACCCAGTACTTC. Amino acid sequence: CASSVRSLAGGHGETQYF.